A single T cell receptor beta chain is shown here with its context. Its specificity is not known. The data derive from a study of metastatic and nonmetastatic thyroid tumors. The wider study: Repertoires were compared across blood and tumor or nodule tissue from malignant and benign thyroid patients.

The CDR3 contains 16 residues. Trimming cost V 3 bases and J 5 bases; bases outside gene matches: 13. The germline gives CDR1 MGHDK, CDR2 SYGVNS. Nobody among the patients had been given any treatment before thyroid surgery. Per the authors' pipeline: CDR3 differences across clinicopathological groups were used to build a distant-metastasis classifier for papillary thyroid cancer. TCRdb reprocessed the PCR reads via MiXCR. TCRdb's processing, not the study's, gives the V and J calls here. In the table there are more than 10,000 clones, 25% to 40% of which are singletons. General study findings and limits: Malignant tumors reportedly showed significantly higher TCR beta diversity than benign nodules in both blood and tumor.

The receptor was isolated from a male donor with papillary thyroid cancer or a benign thyroid nodule (not recorded which). Some clones in this sample may be carry-over from other donors' samples. The sequencing sample was made of tumor tissue. The V gene is TRBV25-1, the J gene TRBJ2-7, with TRBD2 matching 7 bases. The CDR3 loop reads CASSDLAGHLLDEQYF. DNA for the CDR3: TGTGCCAGCAGTGACTTAGCGGGCCACCTTCTCGACGAGCAGTACTTC.